This T cell receptor (beta chain) was found in a study of CD8+ T cells in alopecia areata. This clone appeared a few times. J gave up 7 bases and V 4 bases, and 10 bases lay outside the gene matches. From germline, CDR1 is GTSNPN and CDR2 SVGIG (reference sequence). The CDR3 is 14 residues long. RNA, once extracted, was reverse transcribed into cDNA for use as the sequencing template. TCRdb's table, derived via immunoSEQ multiplex PCR, lists solely in-frame clones and lacks some. This sample carries 180,000 or so clones, 50% to 70% of them seen once, and the ten largest clones take under 2%. This specimen was CD4+ T cells sorted from blood, taken at week 0. V gene TRBV30 combines with J gene TRBJ1-1; 9 bases line up with TRBD1. The clonotype was recovered from a human donor with alopecia areata. The CDR3: CAWTPGTGKDEAFF. In DNA, the CDR3 is TGTGCCTGGACACCGGGGACAGGGAAAGATGAAGCTTTCTTT.